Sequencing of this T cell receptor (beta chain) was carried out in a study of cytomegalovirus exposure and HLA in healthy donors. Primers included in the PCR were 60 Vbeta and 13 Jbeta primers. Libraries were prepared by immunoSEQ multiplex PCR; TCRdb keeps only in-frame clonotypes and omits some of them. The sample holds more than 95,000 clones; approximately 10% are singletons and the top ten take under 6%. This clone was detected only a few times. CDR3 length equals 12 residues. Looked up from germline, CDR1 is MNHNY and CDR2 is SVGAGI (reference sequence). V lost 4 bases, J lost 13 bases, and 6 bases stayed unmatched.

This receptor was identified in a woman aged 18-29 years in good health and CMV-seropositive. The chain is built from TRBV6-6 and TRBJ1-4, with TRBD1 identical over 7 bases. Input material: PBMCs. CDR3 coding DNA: TGTGCCAGCAGTTCAGGGGCAGGGGGACTGTTTTTT. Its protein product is CASSSGAGGLFF.